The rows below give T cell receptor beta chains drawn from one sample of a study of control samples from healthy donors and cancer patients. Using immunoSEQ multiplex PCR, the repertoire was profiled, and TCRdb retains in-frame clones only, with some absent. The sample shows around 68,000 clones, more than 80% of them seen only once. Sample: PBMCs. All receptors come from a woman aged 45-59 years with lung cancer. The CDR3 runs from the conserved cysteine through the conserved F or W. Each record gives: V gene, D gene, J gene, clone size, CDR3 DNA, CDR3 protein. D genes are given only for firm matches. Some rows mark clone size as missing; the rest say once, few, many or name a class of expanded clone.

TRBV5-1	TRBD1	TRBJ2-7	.	TGCGCCAGCAGCTTGATAAGGGGGCCGGGCGAGCAGTACTTC	CASSLIRGPGEQYF
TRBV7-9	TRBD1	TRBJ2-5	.	TGTGCCAGCAGCTGGAATCCGGGACAGGGGATGGAGACCCAGTACTTC	CASSWNPGQGMETQYF
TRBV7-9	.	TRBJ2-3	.	TGTGCCAGCAGCTCAGCCACGACAGATACGCAGTATTTT	CASSSATTDTQYF
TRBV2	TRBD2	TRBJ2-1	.	TGTGCCAGCAGTGAACGCAGCGGGGAGTACAATGAGCAGTTCTTC	CASSERSGEYNEQFF
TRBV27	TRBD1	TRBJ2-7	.	TGTGCCAGCAGTTTCGGATCCAGGGGGCGCGGCGAGCAGTACTTC	CASSFGSRGRGEQYF
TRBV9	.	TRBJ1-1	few	TGTGCCAGCAGCGTCGCCAGGGACCACACTGAAGCTTTCTTT	CASSVARDHTEAFF
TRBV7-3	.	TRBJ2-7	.	TGTGCCAGCAGCGCGGGGACCCAAGACGAGCAGTACTTC	CASSAGTQDEQYF
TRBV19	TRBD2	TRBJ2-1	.	TGTGCCAGTACTTCAGCGGGGAGCTCCTACAATGAGCAGTTCTTC	CASTSAGSSYNEQFF
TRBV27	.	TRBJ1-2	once	TGTGCCAGCAGTCCCCAGAAGAACAGGGTTTATGGCTACACCTTC	CASSPQKNRVYGYTF
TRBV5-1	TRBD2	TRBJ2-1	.	TGCGCCAGCAGCCTCGGGACTAGCGGTAGGAGCTCCTACAATGAGCAGTTCTTC	CASSLGTSGRSSYNEQFF
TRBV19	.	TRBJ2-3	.	TGTGCCAGTAGTATTAATGGTGCCTGGCAGTATTTT	CASSINGAWQYF
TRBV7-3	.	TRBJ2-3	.	TGTGCCAGCAGCCAACGAACGGGTTCTAGCACAGATACGCAGTATTTT	CASSQRTGSSTDTQYF
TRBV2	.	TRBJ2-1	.	TGTGCCAGTGCTATGGGGCAGGCTGGGGATGAGCAGTTCTTC	CASAMGQAGDEQFF
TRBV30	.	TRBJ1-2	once	TGTGCCTGGAGCAGGGATTCTAACTATGGCTACACCTTC	CAWSRDSNYGYTF
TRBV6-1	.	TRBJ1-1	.	TGTGCCAGCAGTGATCAGGGAAACACTGAAGCTTTCTTT	CASSDQGNTEAFF
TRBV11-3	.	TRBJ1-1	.	TGTGCCAGCAGCCTCCTGACTGAAGCTTTCTTT	CASSLLTEAFF
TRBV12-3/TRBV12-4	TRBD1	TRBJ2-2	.	TGTGCCAGCGGACAGGAGGAGCTGTTTTTT	CASGQEELFF
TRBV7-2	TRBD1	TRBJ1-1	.	TGTGCCAGCAGGTCGGGGGGACAGGGCTCCACTGAAGCTTTCTTT	CASRSGGQGSTEAFF
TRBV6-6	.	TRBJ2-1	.	TGTGCCAGCAGTTACCACGGGGACAATGAGCAGTTCTTC	CASSYHGDNEQFF
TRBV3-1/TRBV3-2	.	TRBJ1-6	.	TGTGCCAGCAGCCCGAAACAGGGATATAATTCACCCCTCCACTTT	CASSPKQGYNSPLHF
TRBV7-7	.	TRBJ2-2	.	TGTGCCAGCTCTGAGCAGGGTTCGGGGGAGCTGTTTTTT	CASSEQGSGELFF
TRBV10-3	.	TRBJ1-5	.	TGTGCCATCGGCCAGACAGGAAATAGCAATCAGCCCCAGCATTTT	CAIGQTGNSNQPQHF
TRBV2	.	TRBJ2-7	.	TGTGCCAGCAGCTTCAAATACGAGCAGTACTTC	CASSFKYEQYF
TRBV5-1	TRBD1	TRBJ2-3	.	TGCGCCAGCAGCGGTATTTATGCGGACAGGGGTACAGATACGCAGTATTTT	CASSGIYADRGTDTQYF